The clone carrying this T cell receptor (beta chain) was counted a single time. The data originate from a study of blood T cell repertoires in COVID-19. The overall study: Whether acute or convalescent, the COVID-19 samples came from the United States, Italy and Spain.

Per the original methods: The assay estimated nucleated cells by amplifying reference gene primers. Sequenced by immunoSEQ multiplex PCR; TCRdb stores in-frame clones only, minus some. The V and J calls and clone size are taken from that table; D and trimming were inferred from the DNA. The sample carries roughly 330,000 clones, approximately 89% recorded once. In assigning cohorts, the study relied on participant-reported clinical history. Before being deemed recovered, Cohort 3 donors had two negative PCRs, clearance, or symptom resolution. Source material: PBMCs or T cells enriched from blood (not recorded which). This TCR was recovered from a man younger than 40 who had recovered from COVID-19.

This CDR3 reads CASRPRVGNTEAFF. The CDR3 coding sequence is TGTGCCAGCAGACCCAGGGTTGGGAACACTGAAGCTTTCTTT. The J gene is TRBJ1-1, the V gene TRBV2, with D possibly being TRBD1 (5 bases). Germline V gene lookup returns CDR1 SNHLY and CDR2 FYNNEI. V was trimmed by 6 bases and J by 1 base, leaving 12 bases between them. The CDR3 spans 14 residues.